The entry below gives a single TCR beta chain sequence along with its context. Its cognate antigen is unknown. Generation of TCR cDNA used 5'RACE template switching (which added a universal primer site and UMIs). TCRdb re-called the 5' RACE reads through MiXCR, storing one row per CDR3 protein. The profile shows around 360,000 distinct CDR3 sequences, 9.5% to 13% of them singletons. V was trimmed by 0 bases and J by 5 bases, leaving 12 bases between them. The CDR3 runs to 14 residues. The germline V gene has CDR1 SGHRS and CDR2 YFSETQ. The data stem from a study of T cells after yellow fever vaccination. The overall study: Low-cell-number fractions underwent preparation using SMART-Seq v4 Ultra Low Input. Findings and limits, study-wide: The appearance of a small share of clonotypes in both CD4 and CD8 compartments was observed. Clones that expanded after primary vaccination mostly reappeared after the booster (nearly 98% CD4, 80% to 90% CD8).

The TCR sequence derives from a man between 18 and 35 years old who received the YFV17D yellow fever vaccine. The chain carries TRBV5-1 and TRBJ2-7, with a possible D match to TRBD1 (5 bases). The sample here was PBMCs, taken on the day of the first yellow fever vaccination. The CDR3 DNA follows: TGCGCCAGCAGCTTGGGCAGGGTAAAGGACGAGCAGTACGTC. Its translation is CASSLGRVKDEQYV.